Below, one TCR beta chain is given with its context. These data are taken from a study of blood T cell repertoires in COVID-19. Study details: The analysed material was cDNA or gDNA that came from T cells, B-cell-depleted T cells, or PBMCs.

How the authors handled the data: Nucleated cell number was recorded as an estimate derived from reference gene primer amplification. Generated by immunoSEQ multiplex PCR, the TCRdb table keeps only in-frame clones and is missing some. The D gene and trimming were derived from the DNA, and the V and J assignments and clone size from that table. This sample yields more than 85,000 clones, of which about 88% are seen a single time; approximately 2.9% belongs to the top ten. CDR1 is MNHGY and CDR2 is SVAAGI in the germline V gene. V lost 3 bases to trimming and J lost 5 bases, with 2 bases between them. CDR3 size: 11 residues.

The sequence was collected from a man aged 50 to 59 with active or convalescent COVID-19. The rearrangement links TRBV6-9 to TRBJ1-3; D unclear. The sequenced sample was peripheral blood. CDR3: CASSYRNTIYF. CDR3 DNA sequence: TGTGCCAGCAGTTACAGAAACACCATATATTTT.